This TCR beta chain originates from a study of T cell changes during pregnancy in multiple sclerosis. TCRdb's table, derived via immunoSEQ multiplex PCR, lists solely in-frame clones and lacks some. The sample consists of some 14,000 clones, around 83% of them appearing once. The CDR3 length is 17 residues. In germline, CDR1 is MDHEN, CDR2 SYDVKM. V was cut by 4 bases and J by 4 bases, with 20 bases left in between. The V call is TRBV28, the J call TRBJ2-1, with D possibly being TRBD1 (6 bases). The source of this sequence is a female donor in good health, enrolled as a control in a pregnancy study. The material sequenced was CD8+ T cells from peripheral blood mononuclear cells, taken after pregnancy. CDR3 coding DNA: TGTGCCAGCAGTTCCCGTACCCTCCGGGACATTTACAATGAGCAGTTCTTC. Its protein product is CASSSRTLRDIYNEQFF.